The TCR beta chain under discussion was sequenced for a study of T cell repertoires in cytomegalovirus infection. Study at large: Indications of both CMV infection and matching HLA type were provided by public TCR beta signatures.

Whole-study findings and limits: There were carriers of CMV plus the relevant HLA, and cumulative public TCR beta family frequency identified them. CMV-specific HLA-C-restricted TCR beta clonotypes dominated the ex vivo response.

The CDR3 spans 18 residues. The V gene lost 0 bases and the J gene lost 4 bases, with 21 bases spanning the gap. Germline CDR1 reads SGHTA; CDR2 reads FQGNSA. TCRdb analysed the reads with MiXCR anew, one entry per CDR3 protein. This table has 250,000 or so distinct CDR3 sequences, roughly 10% appearing once. There are many counts of this clonotype. Antigen: not known. Sequenced input: PBMCs. The sequence was obtained from a human donor in good health (CMV status not recorded). Some clones in this sample may be carry-over from other donors' samples. The chain couples TRBV7-2 to TRBJ2-5, with D possibly called TRBD1 or TRBD2 (5 bases each). The CDR3 DNA is TGTGCCAGCAGCTTAGCGAGTGGGGGAAACAGTGGCATAGAGACCCAGTACTTC. Its protein is CASSLASGGNSGIETQYF. Drawing the rest from reference TRBV7-2 and TRBJ2-5, the complete variable domain is GAGVSQSPSNKVTEKGKDVELRCDPISGHTALYWYRQSLGQGLEFLIYFQGNSAPDKSGLPSDRFSAERTGGSVSTLTIQRTQQEDSAVYLCASSLASGGNSGIETQYFGPGTRLLVL.